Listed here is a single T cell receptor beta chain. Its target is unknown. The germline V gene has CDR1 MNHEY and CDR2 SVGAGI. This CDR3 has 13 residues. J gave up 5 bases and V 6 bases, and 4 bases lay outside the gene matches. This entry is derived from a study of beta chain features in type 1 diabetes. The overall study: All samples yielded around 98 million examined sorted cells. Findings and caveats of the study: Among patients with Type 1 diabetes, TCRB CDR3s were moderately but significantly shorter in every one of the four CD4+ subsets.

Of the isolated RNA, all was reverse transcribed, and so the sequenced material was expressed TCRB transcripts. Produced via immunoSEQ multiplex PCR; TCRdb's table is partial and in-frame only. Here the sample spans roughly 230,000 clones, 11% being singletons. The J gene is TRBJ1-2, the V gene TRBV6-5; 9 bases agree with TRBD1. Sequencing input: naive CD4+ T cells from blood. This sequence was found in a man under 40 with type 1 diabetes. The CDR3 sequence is CASRPGQGYGYTF. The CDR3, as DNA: TGTGCCAGCAGACCGGGACAGGGATATGGCTACACCTTC.